This T cell receptor beta chain is drawn from a study of CD8 T cell repertoires and HIV-1 epitope variants. Study-wide context: Epitopes were three Gag families plus Nef HW9 and YT9.

The V and J ends lost 3 bases and 0 bases respectively, with 9 bases between them. CDR1 MNHEY and CDR2 SMNVEV come from the germline V gene (reference sequence). The CDR3 length is 15 residues. About this clone itself: Its antigen is not known.

Libraries were prepared by immunoSEQ multiplex PCR; TCRdb keeps only in-frame clonotypes and omits some of them. In the table there are roughly 4,900 clones, around 74% of which are singletons. The sample taken for sequencing was cultured CD8+ T cells derived from PBMCs. The receptor's source is a male donor with HIV. This chain links TRBV27 with TRBJ2-1; D uncertain. CDR3 in DNA: TGTGCCAGCAGTTTCCCAGGTGTCTCCTACAATGAGCAGTTCTTC. This translates into CASSFPGVSYNEQFF.